The present TCR beta chain was sequenced within a study of T-cell reconstitution after alpha-beta-depleted transplantation in children. This clonotype was seen more than once but under ten times. The authors prepared the TCRbeta library with unique molecular identifiers. TCRdb called the PCR reads again in MiXCR, with one record for every CDR3 protein. Of about 610,000 distinct CDR3 sequences listed, roughly 10% are singletons. The junction had 11 bases not matched to a gene; V was cut back by 1 base and J by 5 bases. CDR3 length: 15 residues. Germline loops: CDR1 DFQATT, CDR2 SNEGSKA (reference sequence).

V gene TRBV20-1 combines with J gene TRBJ2-7, with 7 bases matching TRBD2. This TCR came from a human donor who donated a stem cell graft to a child with acute myeloid leukemia. This material consisted of PBMCs from the stem cell graft donor, taken from the stem cell graft. The CDR3 reads CSARGSGGRGNEQYF. The CDR3 region has the DNA TGCAGTGCTAGAGGATCCGGCGGGAGAGGCAACGAGCAGTACTTC.